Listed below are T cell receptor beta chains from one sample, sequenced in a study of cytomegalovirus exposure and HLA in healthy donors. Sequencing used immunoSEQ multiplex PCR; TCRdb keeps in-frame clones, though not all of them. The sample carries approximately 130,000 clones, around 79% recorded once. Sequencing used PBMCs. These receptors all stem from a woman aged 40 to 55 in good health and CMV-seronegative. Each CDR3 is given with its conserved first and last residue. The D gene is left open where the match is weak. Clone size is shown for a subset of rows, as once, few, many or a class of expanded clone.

DNA: TGTGCCAGCAGTTCCTTTTACGAGCAGTACTTC
CDR3: CASSSFYEQYF
V: TRBV6-5
D: .
J: TRBJ2-7
size: few

DNA: TGTTCCAGCAGCCAAAACTCGGCGGACTATGGCTACACCTTC
CDR3: CSSSQNSADYGYTF
V: TRBV7-9
D: .
J: TRBJ1-2
size: .

DNA: TGTGCCAGCAGCTTAGGGGGGAGGGTATTCAATGAGCAGTTCTTC
CDR3: CASSLGGRVFNEQFF
V: TRBV11-2
D: TRBD2
J: TRBJ2-1
size: .

DNA: TGTGCCAGCAGTTCCTGGACTAGCGGGAGGGTTGAGCAGTACTTC
CDR3: CASSSWTSGRVEQYF
V: TRBV28
D: TRBD2
J: TRBJ2-7
size: .

DNA: TGTGCCAGCAGTGAAGGGGGCCAGGGCTACAATGAGCAGTTCTTC
CDR3: CASSEGGQGYNEQFF
V: TRBV6-4
D: TRBD1
J: TRBJ2-1
size: .

DNA: TGTGCCAGCAGCCTGGACAGAAACACTGAAGCTTTCTTT
CDR3: CASSLDRNTEAFF
V: TRBV11-3
D: .
J: TRBJ1-1
size: .

DNA: TGCGCCAGCAGCTTTAACAATGAGCAGTTCTTC
CDR3: CASSFNNEQFF
V: TRBV5-1
D: .
J: TRBJ2-1
size: .

DNA: TGCGCCAGCAGCCCCCCCCGGCGGGCAGTTCCTAGCACAGATACGCAGTATTTT
CDR3: CASSPPRRAVPSTDTQYF
V: TRBV4-3
D: .
J: TRBJ2-3
size: .

DNA: TGTGCCACCAGCAGAGTAGCGGCAAAAAACAGTCAGTACTTC
CDR3: CATSRVAAKNSQYF
V: TRBV15
D: .
J: TRBJ2-4
size: .

DNA: TGTGCCAGCAGTCGGGACTCTGGGGAGACCCAGTACTTC
CDR3: CASSRDSGETQYF
V: TRBV6-1
D: .
J: TRBJ2-5
size: .

DNA: TGTGCCAGCAGCCCCCGGGGAAGCGGGAAGTACAATGAGCAGTTCTTC
CDR3: CASSPRGSGKYNEQFF
V: TRBV11-3
D: TRBD2
J: TRBJ2-1
size: .

DNA: TGTGCCAGCAGCTTAGAGGAATGGAGGGAACTGGAGACCCAGTACTTC
CDR3: CASSLEEWRELETQYF
V: TRBV7-2
D: .
J: TRBJ2-5
size: few

DNA: TGTGCCAGCAGTCCGGGTGGACAGGGGACGAATGGCTACACCTTC
CDR3: CASSPGGQGTNGYTF
V: TRBV5-4
D: TRBD1
J: TRBJ1-2
size: .

DNA: TGTGCCAGCTCACCCCCGAAACAGGGGCGATCCCCCTATGGCTACACCTTC
CDR3: CASSPPKQGRSPYGYTF
V: TRBV18
D: TRBD1
J: TRBJ1-2
size: .

DNA: TGTGCCAGCAGTAGGACAGGGAGTAGCAATCAGCCCCAGCATTTT
CDR3: CASSRTGSSNQPQHF
V: TRBV28
D: TRBD1
J: TRBJ1-5
size: .

DNA: TGTGCCAGCAGCTCCCAGGAGGATCACCAAGAGACCCAGTACTTC
CDR3: CASSSQEDHQETQYF
V: TRBV7-9
D: .
J: TRBJ2-5
size: few

DNA: TGTGCCAGCAGTTTAAGGGACAGGGGTGATGAGCAGTTCTTC
CDR3: CASSLRDRGDEQFF
V: TRBV27
D: TRBD1
J: TRBJ2-1
size: .

DNA: TGTGCCAGCAGCCTACAGGGGGACCCAGATACGCAGTATTTT
CDR3: CASSLQGDPDTQYF
V: TRBV9
D: TRBD1
J: TRBJ2-3
size: .

DNA: TGTGCCAGCAGTTTATGGGCAGGGGAAACAGATACGCAGTATTTT
CDR3: CASSLWAGETDTQYF
V: TRBV28
D: .
J: TRBJ2-3
size: .

DNA: TGTGCCACCCGACTAGCGGGACGCAATGAGCAGTTCTTC
CDR3: CATRLAGRNEQFF
V: TRBV7-8
D: TRBD2
J: TRBJ2-1
size: .

DNA: TGCGCCAGCAGCCAAGATCCTGCGGGAGGTGCTATAGAGACCCAGTACTTC
CDR3: CASSQDPAGGAIETQYF
V: TRBV4-3
D: TRBD2
J: TRBJ2-5
size: .

DNA: TGTGCCAGCAGCCCGTTTCGCGGGAGCGGAGAGACCCAGTACTTC
CDR3: CASSPFRGSGETQYF
V: TRBV9
D: TRBD2
J: TRBJ2-5
size: few

DNA: TGTGCCAGCAGTCCAGGGGGGATCACCCAAGAGACCCAGTACTTC
CDR3: CASSPGGITQETQYF
V: TRBV28
D: .
J: TRBJ2-5
size: .

DNA: TGTGCCAGCAGTGACTCGATATCGGGAGGAGGAAATGAGCAGTTCTTC
CDR3: CASSDSISGGGNEQFF
V: TRBV6-4
D: TRBD2
J: TRBJ2-1
size: .

DNA: TGCGCCAGCAGCTTCGGGGGGCGAGGACCCTACGAGCAGTACTTC
CDR3: CASSFGGRGPYEQYF
V: TRBV5-1
D: .
J: TRBJ2-7
size: .

DNA: TGTGCCAGCAGCCCGCGACAGGGAGGTGAAAAACTGTTTTTT
CDR3: CASSPRQGGEKLFF
V: TRBV13
D: TRBD1
J: TRBJ1-4
size: .

DNA: TGTGCCAGCTCGGGAGGGGCGACCTACGAGCAGTACTTC
CDR3: CASSGGATYEQYF
V: TRBV27
D: TRBD2
J: TRBJ2-7
size: .

DNA: TGTGCCGCACTTTGGGGGGGGACCGGTGGCTACACCTTC
CDR3: CAALWGGTGGYTF
V: TRBV10-3
D: .
J: TRBJ1-2
size: few

DNA: TGTGCCACCGGGAGTGGGGGAGCTTACGAGCAGTACTTC
CDR3: CATGSGGAYEQYF
V: TRBV6-5
D: .
J: TRBJ2-7
size: .

DNA: TGTGCCAGCAGCTTGGGTCTAGCATCCTACAATGAGCAGTTCTTC
CDR3: CASSLGLASYNEQFF
V: TRBV7-2
D: .
J: TRBJ2-1
size: .

DNA: TGTGCCAGCAGCAGGGGACTAGCGGGAGGCACAGATACGCAGTATTTT
CDR3: CASSRGLAGGTDTQYF
V: TRBV7-2
D: TRBD2
J: TRBJ2-3
size: .

DNA: TGTGCCAGTAGTATCCCAGGGCCCGGAGCTTTCTTT
CDR3: CASSIPGPGAFF
V: TRBV19
D: .
J: TRBJ1-1
size: .

DNA: TGTGCCAGCAGCTCCGGAAGGGAGATTGGAAACACCATATATTTT
CDR3: CASSSGREIGNTIYF
V: TRBV7-9
D: .
J: TRBJ1-3
size: .

DNA: TGTGCCATCAGTGAGTCAGTGCAGGGAGGCTACGAGCAGTACTTC
CDR3: CAISESVQGGYEQYF
V: TRBV10-3
D: .
J: TRBJ2-7
size: .

DNA: TGTGCCAGCAGCTTAGACGGGGATTCACCCCTCCACTTT
CDR3: CASSLDGDSPLHF
V: TRBV11-3
D: .
J: TRBJ1-6
size: .

DNA: TGTGCCAGCAGCAACCCCGCGGGGGGCTATGGCTACACCTTC
CDR3: CASSNPAGGYGYTF
V: TRBV9
D: .
J: TRBJ1-2
size: .

DNA: TGTGCCAGCAGCCTTGGGACTAGCGCCCTATACAATGAGCAGTTCTTC
CDR3: CASSLGTSALYNEQFF
V: TRBV7-3
D: TRBD2
J: TRBJ2-1
size: .

DNA: TGTGCCAGCAGCTCCAGGACAGGGGCAGATACGCAGTATTTT
CDR3: CASSSRTGADTQYF
V: TRBV11-3
D: TRBD1
J: TRBJ2-3
size: .

DNA: TGCGCCAGCAGCCAAGACGGGACAGCGCCCGAAGAAAAACTGTTTTTT
CDR3: CASSQDGTAPEEKLFF
V: TRBV4-3
D: TRBD1
J: TRBJ1-4
size: .

DNA: TGTGCCAGCAGTGACTCAGCGGGAAGCACAGATACGCAGTATTTT
CDR3: CASSDSAGSTDTQYF
V: TRBV6-4
D: TRBD2
J: TRBJ2-3
size: few